What follows describes a single T cell receptor beta chain. With 0 bases removed from V and 5 bases from J, the gap between germline ends came to 5 bases. The CDR3 has 13 residues. CDR1 is SGHTA and CDR2 is FQGNSA in the germline V gene. These data are taken from a study of blood T cell repertoires in COVID-19. Overall study: Whether acute or convalescent, the COVID-19 samples came from the United States, Italy and Spain.

In the authors' workflow: Reference gene primer amplification in the assay estimated nucleated cell counts. Using immunoSEQ multiplex PCR, the repertoire was profiled, and TCRdb retains in-frame clones only, with some absent. The V and J calls and clone size are taken from that table; D and trimming were inferred from the DNA. The repertoire holds under 150,000 clones, approximately 85% seen once, with approximately 8% in the top ten. Enrollment of patients from Seattle took place during active infection, with longitudinal follow-up. The genes are TRBV7-2 and TRBJ1-5; D gene uncertain. The clonotype originates from a woman between 55 and 75 years old with COVID-19, enrolled during active disease. Specimen: peripheral blood. The CDR3 spells CASSLAEDQPQHF. The CDR3 DNA reads as TGTGCCAGCAGCTTAGCCGAGGATCAGCCCCAGCATTTT.